The 20 T cell receptor beta chains reported below all come from one sample, sequenced in a study of blood T cells in healthy people across ages. A second PCR of 7 to 11 cycles used a sample-barcoded 5' primer and a J-beta primer mix. One entry per CDR3 protein, called by TCRdb with MiXCR from the 5' RACE reads. The sample shows about 900,000 distinct CDR3 sequences, around two thirds of them seen only once. Sequenced material: blood. The receptor source for this set is a young man in good health.

The rearrangement links TRBV28 to TRBJ2-5; D gene ambiguous. The germline V and J ends were trimmed by 1 base and 12 bases, with 18 bases remaining between them. The CDR3 covers 14 residues. From germline, CDR1 is MDHEN and CDR2 SYDVKM. This CDR3 reads CASSLFLSNTEEYF. Here the CDR3 DNA reads TGTGCCAGCAGTTTATTTTTGTCGAACACCGAGGAGTACTTC.

The V and J genes are TRBV10-3 and TRBJ2-7; D not certain. CDR3 length: 12 amino acids. The germline V gene has CDR1 ENHRY and CDR2 SYGVKD. Trimming cost V 10 bases and J 0 bases, with 10 bases left between them. The CDR3 bases are TGTGCCACGAGCTCCCGCTCCTACGAGCAGTACTTC. Protein product: CATSSRSYEQYF.

The chain carries TRBV6-2 or TRBV6-3 and TRBJ2-7; 8 bases map to TRBD1. Germline V gene data show CDR1 as MNHEY and CDR2 as SVGEGT. This CDR3 has 15 residues. Trimming took 4 bases from V and 12 from J; bases not matched to a gene: 17. The DNA of the CDR3 is TGTGCCAGCAGTTTACATACAGGGGGATCGGAGACCCCGTACTTC. Residues: CASSLHTGGSETPYF.

In this sample, this clonotype turned up a few times. The V call is TRBV5-1, the J call TRBJ2-7, with unresolved D. CDR1 and CDR2 from the germline V gene are SGHRS and YFSETQ. The CDR3 is 12 amino acids. The ends were cut back, 4 bases at V and 5 bases at J, with 10 bases in the middle. The CDR3 DNA follows: TGCGCCAGCAGCGAGAGGACGCACGAGCAGTACTTC. Protein sequence: CASSERTHEQYF.

This clonotype appeared a few times. This sequence joins TRBV13 and TRBJ2-5, with 8 bases fitting TRBD1. The germline CDR1 and CDR2 sequences are PRHDT and FYEKMQ (reference sequence). With V trimmed by 0 bases and J by 3 bases, 3 bases remained unmatched. The length of the CDR3 is 15 residues. CDR3 loop: CASSLGGTGEETQYF. The DNA of the CDR3 is TGTGCCAGCAGCTTAGGCGGGACAGGCGAAGAGACCCAGTACTTC.

V is TRBV3-1 and J is TRBJ2-3; D remains ambiguous. Germline CDR1 is LGHDT and CDR2 is YNNKEL (reference sequence). This CDR3 spans 16 amino acids. The V end lost 5 bases, the J end lost 0 bases, and 15 bases lay between the germline ends. The CDR3: CASSGRWITSTDTQYF. CDR3 nucleotides: TGTGCCAGCAGCGGTAGGTGGATTACTAGCACAGATACGCAGTATTTT.

About this clonotype: One end of the junction does not line up with germline, which may come from a read error. J is TRBJ2-7 and V is TRBV20-1; D is tentatively TRBD1 or TRBD2 (5 bases each). The CDR3 runs 14 residues. Germline V gene data show CDR1 as DFQATT and CDR2 as SNEGSKA (reference sequence). This CDR3 reads CSAREPPRRDEQNF. The DNA of the CDR3 is TGCAGTGCTAGAGAACCACCGCGCCGGGACGAGCAGAACTTC.

V and J are TRBV4-3 and TRBJ2-7; 11 nucleotides agree with TRBD1. The CDR3 sequence is 15 residues long. V dropped 5 bases and J dropped 2; count of bases not matched to a gene: 5. Germline V gene lookup returns CDR1 LGHNA and CDR2 YSLEER. CDR3 nucleotides: TGCGCCAGCAGCGAAGGGACAGGGGGAGCCTACGAGCAGTACTTC. As protein: CASSEGTGGAYEQYF.

This clonotype appeared a few times. This chain links TRBV29-1 with TRBJ2-1; 7 bases are a match to TRBD2. CDR1 is SQVTM and CDR2 is ANQGSEA in the germline V gene. The V and J ends lost 3 bases and 0 bases, in that order; junction bases with no gene match: 2. This CDR3 has 14 amino acids. The CDR3, as DNA: TGCAGCGTTGAGCGGGGGATCTCCTACAATGAGCAGTTCTTC. Protein product: CSVERGISYNEQFF.

The gene calls are TRBV4-3 and TRBJ2-3; D is possibly TRBD2 (6 bases). The V gene lost 0 bases and the J gene lost 0 bases, with 10 bases spanning the gap. The CDR3 spans 16 residues. CDR1 is LGHNA, CDR2 YSLEER, per germline. CDR3 amino acids: CASSQEWGTSTDTQYF. In nucleotides, the CDR3 is TGCGCCAGCAGCCAAGAGTGGGGGACTAGCACAGATACGCAGTATTTT.

The CDR3 reads CASSYSGGAGQYF. The CDR3 bases are TGTGCCAGCAGCTATAGCGGGGGGGCCGGCCAGTACTTC. The chain has TRBV7-2 and TRBJ2-5; 11 bases fit TRBD2. The CDR3 totals 13 residues. Germline CDR1 is SGHTA and CDR2 is FQGNSA. J gave up 10 bases and V 4 bases, and 5 bases lay outside the gene matches.

The rearrangement links TRBV4-2 to TRBJ2-5; TRBD2 aligns across 12 bases. The CDR3 consists of 16 residues. With 4 bases clipped from V and 2 bases from J, the junction kept 5 bases outside the gene matches. Per the germline V gene, CDR1 is LGHNA and CDR2 is YNFKEQ. The CDR3 region has the DNA TGTGCCAGCAGCCGACTAGCGGGGGCCCTACAAGAGACCCAGTACTTC. This codes for CASSRLAGALQETQYF.

The CDR3: CASSPADRAAYEQYF. For the CDR3, the DNA is TGTGCCAGCAGCCCCGCGGACAGGGCCGCCTACGAGCAGTACTTC. J is TRBJ2-4 and V is TRBV7-8, with 8 bases identical to TRBD1. The J call may be faulty, since TRBJ2-7 better matches the DNA end. This CDR3 is 15 amino acids long. Germline CDR1 is SGHVS and CDR2 is FQNEAQ.

The chain couples TRBV20-1 to TRBJ2-5; 12 nucleotides match TRBD2. This CDR3 has 17 amino acids. V trimming: 5 bases; J trimming: 1 base; junction bases outside the gene matches: 11. Per germline, CDR1 DFQATT and CDR2 SNEGSKA (reference sequence). The CDR3 loop reads CSAGGRASGGVQETQYF. The CDR3 bases are TGCAGTGCTGGGGGCCGGGCTAGCGGGGGGGTCCAAGAGACCCAGTACTTC.

This clonotype occurred many times. This chain links TRBV16 with TRBJ2-1; 7 nucleotides line up with TRBD1. V was clipped by 4 bases and J by 6 bases; unmatched bases: 6. The CDR3 spans 14 residues. CDR1 is KGHSY, CDR2 FQNENV, per germline. CDR3 region: CASSLRDRSNEQFF. In nucleotides, the CDR3 is TGTGCCAGCAGCCTACGGGACAGATCCAATGAGCAGTTCTTC.

Concerning this clonotype itself: Sequence at one end of the junction differs from germline and may be a read error. The chain is built from TRBV28 and TRBJ2-1; the D is unclear. The CDR3 has 16 residues. Germline V gives CDR1 MDHEN, CDR2 SYDVKM. CDR3 loop: CASSIRRGSSYSEQFF. CDR3 coding DNA: TGTGCCAGCAGTATTAGGCGTGGCAGCTCCTACAGTGAGCAGTTCTTC.

The J gene is TRBJ2-3, the V gene TRBV27, with no clear D. Trimming left V 4 bases short and J 3 bases short, with 14 bases between. CDR1 and CDR2 from the germline V gene are MNHEY and SMNVEV (reference sequence). CDR3 length equals 15 residues. As DNA, the CDR3 is TGTGCCAGCAGTTACGGGCCGCGTATGACAGATACGCAGTATTTT. The encoded protein is CASSYGPRMTDTQYF.

This clonotype was detected only a few times. V gene TRBV28 combines with J gene TRBJ2-5, with D perhaps assigned TRBD1 or TRBD2 (5 bases each). The J call may be mistaken, given a closer DNA end match to TRBJ2-7. Germline assignment: CDR1 MDHEN and CDR2 SYDVKM. The CDR3 covers 15 residues. This CDR3 reads CASRQTGTIIHEQYF. The CDR3 DNA is TGTGCCAGCAGACAGACCGGGACGATTATCCACGAGCAGTACTTC.

The chain has TRBV6-2 or TRBV6-3 and TRBJ2-1; no definite D call. Trimming took 2 bases from V and 10 from J, leaving 6 bases between them. The CDR3 runs 11 residues. CDR1 and CDR2 (germline): MNHEY, SVGEGT. The CDR3 DNA reads TGTGCCAGCAGTTACCCTTCCGAGCAGTTCTTC. This translates into CASSYPSEQFF.

The gene calls are TRBV6-6 and TRBJ2-7; either TRBD1 or TRBD2 may supply D (6 bases each). V was trimmed by 5 bases and J by 6 bases, leaving 17 bases between them. Germline CDR1 and CDR2: MNHNY and SVGAGI (reference sequence). The CDR3 extends over 14 amino acids. The CDR3 DNA follows: TGTGCCAGCAGTCACGGAGGGGGGCTTCTCGAGCAGTACTTC. It codes for CASSHGGGLLEQYF.